This entry lists 16 T cell receptor beta chains sequenced from one sample in a study of CD8 T cells in ankylosing spondylitis. Study outcomes and limitations: The study identified a TCR beta motif of fewer than 10 highly homologous variants that appeared characteristic of ankylosing spondylitis blood.

One entry per CDR3 protein, called by TCRdb with MiXCR from the 5' RACE reads. The sample contains some 840,000 distinct CDR3 sequences, 12% of which appear only once. Antigens of these TCRs are unknown. The sequenced sample was blood, either unsorted or a sorted T cell fraction (not recorded which). The receptors originated from a male donor with ankylosing spondylitis.

A few counts support this clonotype. The CDR3 protein is CASSITGVEETQYF. In DNA, the CDR3 is TGCGCCAGCAGCATCACAGGGGTTGAAGAGACCCAGTACTTC. The chain is built from TRBV5-1 and TRBJ2-5; 7 bases line up with TRBD1. Germline CDR1 reads SGHRS; CDR2 reads YFSETQ. Unmatched junction bases numbered 6, after V lost 4 bases and J lost 3 bases. The CDR3 is 14 residues long.

This chain links TRBV28 with TRBJ2-1; 9 nucleotides align to TRBD2. The CDR3 sequence is 17 residues long. V shed 2 bases, J shed 0 bases, and the junction held 5 bases outside the gene matches. CDR1 is MDHEN, CDR2 SYDVKM, per germline. In DNA form, the CDR3 reads TGTGCCAGCAGTTTAAAGCTAGCGGGGAGCTCCTACAATGAGCAGTTCTTC. This translates into CASSLKLAGSSYNEQFF.

This clonotype was detected a few times. The V call is TRBV10-3, the J call TRBJ2-5; D possibly corresponds to TRBD1 (6 bases). The length of the CDR3 is 16 residues. Germline V gene lookup returns CDR1 ENHRY and CDR2 SYGVKD. V lost 0 bases and J lost 4, with 15 bases in between. CDR3 in DNA: TGTGCCATCAGTGAGTCGGGGACACCTTTGGGAGAGACCCAGTACTTC. Its translation is CAISESGTPLGETQYF.

This clonotype was found many times. The rearrangement joins TRBV12-3 or TRBV12-4 to TRBJ1-1; D uncertain. Trimming removed 5 bases at V and 0 bases at J, with 7 bases between. The CDR3 is made up of 13 amino acids. CDR3 sequence: CASSVSVNTEAFF. The CDR3 nucleotides read TGTGCCAGCAGTGTGTCAGTGAACACTGAAGCTTTCTTT.

The CDR3 sequence: CASSSLRDGPYEQYF. CDR3 coding DNA: TGTGCCAGCAGCTCTCTCCGGGACGGGCCCTACGAGCAGTACTTC. V gene TRBV13 combines with J gene TRBJ2-7; tentatively, D is TRBD1 or TRBD2 (5 bases each). In germline, CDR1 is PRHDT, CDR2 FYEKMQ (reference sequence). Trimming removed 4 bases at V and 2 bases at J, with 15 bases between. The length of the CDR3 is 15 residues.

The chain couples TRBV9 to TRBJ1-2; D gene unclear. Germline V lookup: CDR1 SGDLS, CDR2 YYNGEE. This CDR3 has 16 amino acids. Trimming left V 4 bases short and J 0 bases short, with 16 bases between. CDR3 amino acids: CASSPFLQATNYGYTF. The CDR3 DNA follows: TGTGCCAGCAGCCCCTTTTTGCAGGCAACTAACTATGGCTACACCTTC.

The chain has TRBV7-9 and TRBJ2-2, with D possibly matching TRBD1 (6 bases). This CDR3 spans 15 amino acids. CDR1 SEHNR and CDR2 FQNEAQ come from the germline V gene (reference sequence). V shed 5 bases and J shed 5 bases, with 15 bases lying between them. DNA for the CDR3: TGTGCCAGCAGCCAGGGGCACACCGGGACCGGGGAGCTGTTTTTT. Encoded protein: CASSQGHTGTGELFF.

This chain links TRBV28 with TRBJ2-3, with TRBD2 matching 12 bases. V lost 6 bases to trimming and J lost 10 bases; unmatched junction nucleotides: 11. The germline gives CDR1 MDHEN, CDR2 SYDVKM. The CDR3 contains 15 residues. CDR3 sequence (DNA): TGTGCCAGCAGCACGACTAGCGGGAGAGTATTTGCGCAGTATTTT. As protein: CASSTTSGRVFAQYF.

The chain employs TRBV20-1 and TRBJ2-1; D gene ambiguous. The CDR3 runs to 14 residues. Germline CDR1 and CDR2: DFQATT and SNEGSKA (reference sequence). V was pared by 3 bases and J by 8 bases, with 17 bases between. The CDR3: CSASLAHKVDEQFF. Written as DNA, the CDR3 is TGCAGTGCTAGTCTGGCCCACAAAGTCGATGAGCAGTTCTTC.

The chain joins TRBV18 to TRBJ2-1; TRBD1 is a possible D gene (5 bases). CDR3 length equals 15 residues. Between the trimmed V and J ends, which lost 5 bases and 4 bases, there was a span of 15 bases. The germline V gene encodes CDR1 KGHSH and CDR2 LQKENI. CDR3 coding DNA: TGTGCCAGCTCAGGCGCGGAAGGGGCTTACAATGAGCAGTTCTTC. Its protein product is CASSGAEGAYNEQFF.

The chain uses TRBV11-1 and TRBJ2-7; 7 bases map to TRBD1. Germline V gene data show CDR1 as SGHAT and CDR2 as FQDESV (reference sequence). Trimming took 5 bases from V and 2 from J; bases not matched to a gene: 6. The CDR3 covers 14 residues. In DNA, the CDR3 is TGTGCCAGCAGCCGGGACAGTCAGACCTACGAGCAGTACTTC. It yields the protein CASSRDSQTYEQYF.

The chain recombines TRBV20-1 with TRBJ1-3, with 8 bases identical to TRBD1. The CDR3 has 15 amino acids. Trimming cost V 1 base and J 2 bases; bases outside gene matches: 4. The germline gives CDR1 DFQATT, CDR2 SNEGSKA (reference sequence). The chain's CDR3 is CSARAPTGAGNTIYF. Written as DNA, the CDR3 is TGCAGTGCTAGAGCACCGACAGGGGCTGGAAACACCATATATTTT.

J is TRBJ2-7 and V is TRBV11-2; D is perhaps TRBD1 (5 bases). Trimming removed 4 bases from V and 0 bases from J, with 22 bases in between. Germline loops: CDR1 SGHAT, CDR2 FQNNGV. There are 18 residues in the CDR3. CDR3 sequence reads: CASSSPFRVTSGSYEQYF. The CDR3 DNA reads as TGTGCCAGCAGCTCCCCGTTCAGGGTAACTTCGGGCTCCTACGAGCAGTACTTC.

This clonotype was found a few times. The chain links TRBV4-2 to TRBJ1-5, with D hard to call. Looked up from germline, CDR1 is LGHNA and CDR2 is YNFKEQ. The length of the CDR3 is 14 residues. Trimming took 4 bases from V and 0 from J, leaving 7 bases between them. The CDR3 protein is CASSRTRSNQPQHF. DNA for the CDR3: TGTGCCAGCAGCCGAACTCGTAGCAATCAGCCCCAGCATTTT.

The chain recombines TRBV6-5 with TRBJ1-4; possibly TRBD1 for D (5 bases). Germline V gives CDR1 MNHEY, CDR2 SVGAGI. The V end was cut by 2 bases, the J end by 2 bases, with 21 bases between. This CDR3 comprises 19 residues. The CDR3 DNA follows: TGTGCCAGCAGTTACGGGGCCGGCAGGGCATCGGGGACTAATGAAAAACTGTTTTTT. Amino acid sequence: CASSYGAGRASGTNEKLFF.

This clonotype was observed a handful of times. The chain carries TRBV20-1 and TRBJ1-1; 7 bases map to TRBD1. The CDR3 loop spans 11 amino acids. V lost 6 bases to trimming and J lost 7 bases; unmatched junction nucleotides: 5. CDR1 is DFQATT and CDR2 is SNEGSKA in the germline V gene (reference sequence). The CDR3 bases are TGCAGTGCAAACAGGGGTGGTGAAGCTTTCTTT. It codes for CSANRGGEAFF.